Listed below are T cell receptor beta chains from one sample, sequenced in a study of cytomegalovirus exposure and HLA in healthy donors. Some clones are missing from TCRdb's copy, which holds only in-frame ones; the method was immunoSEQ multiplex PCR. The sample has tens of thousands of clones, and its top ten clones hold approximately 2.4%. The sequencing input was PBMCs. The receptors come from a female donor in good health and CMV-seronegative. Both conserved end residues are part of each CDR3. The order of the fields is D gene, V gene, J gene, CDR3 protein, CDR3 DNA. A D gene is named only where the DNA matches it firmly.

D: NA; V: TRBV30; J: TRBJ1-6; CDR3: CAWRDGANYNSPLHF; DNA: TGTGCCTGGAGGGATGGGGCGAACTATAATTCACCCCTCCACTTT
D: NA; V: TRBV5-1; J: TRBJ1-1; CDR3: CASSYGISTEAFF; DNA: TGCGCCAGCAGCTACGGGATAAGCACTGAAGCTTTCTTT
D: TRBD1; V: TRBV6-1; J: TRBJ1-3; CDR3: CASQQGARNTIYF; DNA: TGTGCCAGTCAACAGGGGGCAAGAAACACCATATATTTT
D: NA; V: TRBV29-1; J: TRBJ1-1; CDR3: CSVEMAGQVGMNTEAFF; DNA: TGCAGCGTTGAAATGGCAGGGCAGGTAGGGATGAACACTGAAGCTTTCTTT
D: TRBD1; V: TRBV7-9; J: TRBJ1-2; CDR3: CASSLEDRGVYGYTF; DNA: TGTGCCAGCAGCTTAGAGGACAGGGGCGTATATGGCTACACCTTC
D: NA; V: TRBV13; J: TRBJ1-1; CDR3: CASSTPRAVNTEAFF; DNA: TGTGCCAGCAGCACCCCCCGCGCCGTGAACACTGAAGCTTTCTTT
D: NA; V: TRBV5-4; J: TRBJ1-2; CDR3: CASSLQGLGYGYTF; DNA: TGTGCCAGCAGCCTACAGGGTTTGGGCTATGGCTACACCTTC
D: TRBD2; V: TRBV7-2; J: TRBJ2-5; CDR3: CASSSQTGLAGIQYF; DNA: TGTGCCAGCAGCTCCCAGACCGGACTAGCGGGGATCCAGTACTTC
D: TRBD1; V: TRBV29-1; J: TRBJ1-2; CDR3: CSVWGQGFTGYTF; DNA: TGCAGCGTTTGGGGACAGGGGTTTACAGGCTACACCTTC
D: NA; V: TRBV4-1; J: TRBJ1-1; CDR3: CASSRLGPQVRNTEAFF; DNA: TGCGCCAGCAGCCGACTGGGGCCCCAAGTAAGGAACACTGAAGCTTTCTTT